This entry concerns a single TCR beta chain. The antigen remains unidentified. The data were produced by immunoSEQ multiplex PCR, yet TCRdb's version contains in-frame clones alone and is incomplete. The sample contains some 74,000 clones, 85% to 90% of which appear only once. This entry is derived from a study of OX40 agonist ivuxolimab in advanced cancers. Study-level findings and limits: Blood T cells, both CD4+ and CD8+, expanded clonally by week 6 at 0.1 to 3.0 mg/kg.

CDR3 length equals 14 residues. The V segment lost 5 bases and the J segment 4 bases; nucleotides outside the gene matches: 4. In germline, CDR1 is SGHNT, CDR2 YENEEA. The sample here was CD4+ or CD8+ T cells sorted from blood, taken in a trial of the OX40 agonist ivuxolimab. This chain joins TRBV11-3 and TRBJ2-1, with 8 bases fitting TRBD1. This TCR came from an adult with an advanced solid tumor such as melanoma, head and neck, liver or kidney cancer. This CDR3 is CASSARTGYNEQFF. DNA of the CDR3: TGTGCCAGCAGCGCTAGGACAGGGTACAATGAGCAGTTCTTC.